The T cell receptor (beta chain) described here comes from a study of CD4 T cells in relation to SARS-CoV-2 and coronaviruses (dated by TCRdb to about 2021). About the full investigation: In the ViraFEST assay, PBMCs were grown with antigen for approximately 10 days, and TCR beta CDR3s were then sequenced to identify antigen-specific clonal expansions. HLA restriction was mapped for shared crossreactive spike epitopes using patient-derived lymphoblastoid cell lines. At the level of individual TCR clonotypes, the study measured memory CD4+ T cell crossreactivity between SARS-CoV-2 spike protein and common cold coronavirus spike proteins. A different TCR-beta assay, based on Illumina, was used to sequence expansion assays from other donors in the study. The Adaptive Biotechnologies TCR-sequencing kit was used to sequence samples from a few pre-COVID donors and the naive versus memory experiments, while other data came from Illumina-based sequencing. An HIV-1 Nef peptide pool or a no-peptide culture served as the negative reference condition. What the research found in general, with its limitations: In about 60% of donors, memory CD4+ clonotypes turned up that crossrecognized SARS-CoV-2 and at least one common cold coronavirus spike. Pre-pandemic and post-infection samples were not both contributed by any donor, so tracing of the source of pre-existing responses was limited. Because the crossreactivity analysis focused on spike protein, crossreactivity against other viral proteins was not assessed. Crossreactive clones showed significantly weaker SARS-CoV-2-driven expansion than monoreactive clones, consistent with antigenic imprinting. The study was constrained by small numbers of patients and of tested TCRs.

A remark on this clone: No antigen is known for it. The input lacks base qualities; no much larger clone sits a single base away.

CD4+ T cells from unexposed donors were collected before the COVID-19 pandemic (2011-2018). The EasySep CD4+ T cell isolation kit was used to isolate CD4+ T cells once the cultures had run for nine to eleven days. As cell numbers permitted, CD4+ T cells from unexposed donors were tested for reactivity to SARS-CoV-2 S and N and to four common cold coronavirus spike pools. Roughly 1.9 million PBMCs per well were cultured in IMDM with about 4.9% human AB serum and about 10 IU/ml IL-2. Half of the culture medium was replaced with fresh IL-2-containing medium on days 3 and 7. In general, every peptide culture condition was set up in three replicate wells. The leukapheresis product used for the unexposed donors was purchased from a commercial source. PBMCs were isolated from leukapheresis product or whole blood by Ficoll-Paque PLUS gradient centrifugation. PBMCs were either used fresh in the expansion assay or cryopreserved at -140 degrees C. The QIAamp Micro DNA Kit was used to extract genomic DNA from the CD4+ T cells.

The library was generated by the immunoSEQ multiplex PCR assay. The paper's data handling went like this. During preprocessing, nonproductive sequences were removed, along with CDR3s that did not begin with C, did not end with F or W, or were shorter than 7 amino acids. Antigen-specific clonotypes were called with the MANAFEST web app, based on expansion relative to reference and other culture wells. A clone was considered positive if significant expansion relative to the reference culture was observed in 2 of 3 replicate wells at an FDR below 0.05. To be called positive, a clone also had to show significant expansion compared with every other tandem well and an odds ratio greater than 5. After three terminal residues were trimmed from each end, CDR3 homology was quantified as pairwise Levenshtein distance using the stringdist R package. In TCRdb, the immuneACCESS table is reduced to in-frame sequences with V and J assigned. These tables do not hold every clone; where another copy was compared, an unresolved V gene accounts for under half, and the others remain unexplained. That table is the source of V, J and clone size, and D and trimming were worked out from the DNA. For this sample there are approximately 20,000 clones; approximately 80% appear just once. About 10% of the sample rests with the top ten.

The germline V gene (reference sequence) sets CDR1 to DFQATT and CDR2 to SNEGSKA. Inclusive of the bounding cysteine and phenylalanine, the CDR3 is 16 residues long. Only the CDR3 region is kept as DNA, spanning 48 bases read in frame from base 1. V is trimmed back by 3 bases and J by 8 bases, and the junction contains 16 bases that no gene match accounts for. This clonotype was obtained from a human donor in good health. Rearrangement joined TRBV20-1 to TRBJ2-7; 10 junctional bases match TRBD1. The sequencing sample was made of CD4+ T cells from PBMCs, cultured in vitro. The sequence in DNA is TGCAGTGCTAGTAATAGGCCGGGACAGGGGAGGTGGAAGCAGTACTTC. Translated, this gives CSASNRPGQGRWKQYF.